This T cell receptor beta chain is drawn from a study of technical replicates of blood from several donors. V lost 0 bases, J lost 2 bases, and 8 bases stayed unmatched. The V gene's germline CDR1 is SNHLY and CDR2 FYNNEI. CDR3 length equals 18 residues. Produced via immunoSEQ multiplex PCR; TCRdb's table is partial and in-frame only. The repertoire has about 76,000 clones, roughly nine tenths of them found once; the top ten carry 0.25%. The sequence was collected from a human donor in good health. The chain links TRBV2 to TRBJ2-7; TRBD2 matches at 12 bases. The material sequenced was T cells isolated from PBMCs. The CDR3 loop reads CASSEAGTSGLPTYEQYF. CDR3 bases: TGTGCCAGCAGTGAAGCGGGGACTAGCGGGCTTCCAACCTACGAGCAGTACTTC.